The 6 T cell receptor beta chains below come from one sample, sequenced in a study of regulatory T cells in long-lasting Graves disease. HTBI primers from iRepertoire and Arm-PCR of CDR3 regions yielded the TCR beta libraries. Each CDR3 protein is one row after TCRdb ran MiXCR on the multiplex PCR reads. The sample holds some 600,000 distinct CDR3 sequences, roughly a sixth seen once. Stated time point: newly diagnosed GD, antithyroid drugs for less than 3 months. PBMC-derived RNA was used for the TCR library. These data are also associated with another study on T cells in Graves' hyperthyroidism and ophthalmopathy.

The sequenced sample was peripheral blood mononuclear cells (PBMCs), obtained at new diagnosis, from a patient treated with antithyroid drugs. The receptors shown here come from a man in his late teens or twenties with Graves disease.

This clonotype came up a few times. The chain recombines TRBV29-1 with TRBJ2-1; 9 bases line up with TRBD2. Looked up from germline, CDR1 is SQVTM and CDR2 is ANQGSEA. The CDR3 extends over 18 amino acids. Unmatched junction bases numbered 13, after V lost 4 bases and J lost 0 bases. The CDR3 reads CSVVALAGGPDSYNEQFF. The CDR3 DNA reads as TGCAGCGTTGTGGCGTTGGCGGGAGGGCCGGACTCCTACAATGAGCAGTTCTTC.

This clonotype was detected only once. Being one base from a much bigger clone, this may be a read error. The chain has TRBV30 and TRBJ2-7; D could derive from TRBD1 or TRBD2 (6 bases each). Germline CDR1 reads GTSNPN; CDR2 reads SVGIG (reference sequence). The CDR3 runs 13 residues. CDR3 loop: CAWRVPGGEEQYF. The CDR3, as DNA: TGTGCCTGGCGTGTACCCGGGGGCGAGGAGCAGTACTTC. The variable domain in full, with the rest retrieved from reference TRBV30 and TRBJ2-7, is SQTIHQWPATLVQPVGSPLSLECTVEGTSNPNLYWYRQAAGRGLQLLFYSVGIGQISSEVPQNLSASRPQDRQFILSSKKLLLSDSGFYLCAWRVPGGEEQYFGPGTRLTVT.

The V and J genes are TRBV15 and TRBJ2-7, with TRBD1 matching over 9 bases. Germline V lookup: CDR1 LNHNV, CDR2 YYDKDF (reference sequence). V lost 8 bases, J lost 3 bases, and 11 bases stayed unmatched. The CDR3 consists of 15 residues. As DNA, the CDR3 is TGTGCCACCGGAATAGACAGGGGGGGAGACTACGAGCAGTACTTC. Amino acid sequence: CATGIDRGGDYEQYF.

The chain has TRBV3-1 and TRBJ2-7, with D unclear. CDR3 size: 12 residues. V lost 1 base to trimming and J lost 6 bases, with 7 bases between them. The germline CDR1 and CDR2 sequences are LGHDT and YNNKEL (reference sequence). CDR3 sequence (DNA): TGTGCCAGCAGCCAAGGGCCGGGCGAGCAGTACTTC. Translation: CASSQGPGEQYF.

A remark on this clonotype: A much larger clone lies a single base off, so this may be a read error. The chain has TRBV12-3 or TRBV12-4 and TRBJ2-7; a possible D gene is TRBD1 (6 bases). V was pared by 6 bases and J by 7 bases, with 28 bases between. CDR3 size: 17 residues. The CDR3 DNA follows: TGTGCCAGCAGGCCCGGTAATTCCAGGGGTTCCTACAATGAGCAGTACTTC. This translates into CASRPGNSRGSYNEQYF.

This clonotype was observed many times. V usage is TRBV20-1 and J usage is TRBJ2-7, with 9 bases matching TRBD1. The V gene's germline CDR1 is DFQATT and CDR2 SNEGSKA (reference sequence). The CDR3 is 13 residues long. V lost 6 bases to trimming and J lost 3 bases; unmatched junction nucleotides: 6. The CDR3 region is CSAQRQGGYEQYF. The CDR3 DNA sequence: TGCAGTGCGCAAAGACAGGGGGGCTACGAGCAGTACTTC.